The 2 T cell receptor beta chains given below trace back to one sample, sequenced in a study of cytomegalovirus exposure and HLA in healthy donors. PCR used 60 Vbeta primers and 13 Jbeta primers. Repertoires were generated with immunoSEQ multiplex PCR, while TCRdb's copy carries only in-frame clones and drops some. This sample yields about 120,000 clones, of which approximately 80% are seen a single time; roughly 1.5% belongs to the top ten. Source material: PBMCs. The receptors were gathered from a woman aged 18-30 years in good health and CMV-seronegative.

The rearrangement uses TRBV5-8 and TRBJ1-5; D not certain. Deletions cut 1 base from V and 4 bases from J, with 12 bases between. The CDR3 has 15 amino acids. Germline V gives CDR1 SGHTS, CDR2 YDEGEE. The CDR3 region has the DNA TGTGCCAGCAGCTTGATGAGGTTAGGTAATCAGCCCCAGCATTTT. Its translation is CASSLMRLGNQPQHF.

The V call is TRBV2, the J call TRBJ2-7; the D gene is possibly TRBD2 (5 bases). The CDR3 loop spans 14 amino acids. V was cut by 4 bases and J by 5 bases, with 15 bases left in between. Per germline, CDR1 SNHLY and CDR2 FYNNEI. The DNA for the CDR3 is TGTGCCAGCAGTGTTCGAGGGCTGGGCAACGAGCAGTACTTC. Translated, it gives CASSVRGLGNEQYF.